These 8 T cell receptor beta chains were sequenced from one sample in a study of blood T cell repertoires in COVID-19. The protocol was immunoSEQ multiplex PCR, while the TCRdb copy is restricted to in-frame clones and leaves out a portion. The repertoire holds fewer than 250,000 clones, 84% seen once, with 1.8% in the top ten. Sequenced material: PBMCs or T cells enriched from blood (not recorded which). The receptor source for this set is a man aged 55 to 70 who had recovered from COVID-19.

The CDR3 region is CASRHRPGQSFATNEKLFF. CDR3 nucleotide sequence: TGTGCCAGCAGGCATCGCCCGGGACAGAGTTTTGCAACTAATGAAAAACTGTTTTTT. The chain uses TRBV11-2 and TRBJ1-4; 7 bases match TRBD1. The V gene end was trimmed by 6 bases and the J gene end by 0 bases; junction bases not matched to a gene: 16. The CDR3 is 19 amino acids. Germline V lookup: CDR1 SGHAT, CDR2 FQNNGV.

V gene TRBV7-3 combines with J gene TRBJ2-5; D perhaps matches TRBD2 (5 bases). V was clipped by 1 base and J by 2 bases, with 14 bases between them. This CDR3 has 16 amino acids. Germline V gene data show CDR1 as SGHTA and CDR2 as FQGTGA. CDR3 sequence (DNA): TGTGCCAGCAGCTTAAACCCCTCCGGGGTACAAGAGACCCAGTACTTC. Amino acids: CASSLNPSGVQETQYF.

J is TRBJ2-3 and V is TRBV19; D is perhaps TRBD1 (6 bases). Trimming took 7 bases from V and 2 from J, leaving 13 bases between them. This CDR3 is 14 amino acids long. Germline V gives CDR1 LNHDA, CDR2 SQIVND (reference sequence). The CDR3 is CASKGEGLTDTQYF. CDR3 in DNA: TGTGCCAGTAAGGGGGAAGGGCTCACAGATACGCAGTATTTT.

The chain couples TRBV14 to TRBJ2-7, with D possibly TRBD2 on 5 matching bases. The CDR3 length is 14 residues. Trimming removed 0 bases at V and 1 base at J, with 7 bases between. CDR1 SGHDN and CDR2 FVKESK come from the germline V gene. In DNA, the CDR3 is TGTGCCAGCAGCCAAGATTGGACTTCCTACGAGCAGTACTTC. It specifies CASSQDWTSYEQYF.

The V call is TRBV11-2, the J call TRBJ1-5; 8 positions match TRBD1. This CDR3 has 16 amino acids. Germline assignment: CDR1 SGHAT and CDR2 FQNNGV. The J segment lost 6 bases and the V segment lost 1 base, leaving 8 bases of the junction unmatched. This CDR3 is CASSLGRQGAGQPQHF. The CDR3 bases are TGTGCCAGCAGCTTAGGCCGGCAGGGGGCCGGTCAGCCCCAGCATTTT. Complete variable domain (other parts from reference TRBV11-2 and TRBJ1-5): EAGVAQSPRYKIIEKRQSVAFWCNPISGHATLYWYQQILGQGPKLLIQFQNNGVVDDSQLPKDRFSAERLKGVDSTLKIQPAKLEDSAVYLCASSLGRQGAGQPQHFGDGTRLSIL.

This chain joins TRBV10-3 and TRBJ2-7; D not certain. V dropped 3 bases and J dropped 5 bases, with 8 bases sitting between them. The CDR3 has 12 amino acids. Germline V gene lookup returns CDR1 ENHRY and CDR2 SYGVKD. CDR3 sequence: CAISDGHHEQYF. CDR3 bases: TGTGCCATCAGTGACGGTCACCACGAGCAGTACTTC.

The rearrangement uses TRBV5-1 and TRBJ2-7; D is perhaps TRBD2 (6 bases). This CDR3 contains 14 residues. The germline V gene has CDR1 SGHRS and CDR2 YFSETQ. Trimming pared 0 bases from V and 5 bases from J, leaving 12 bases between. The CDR3, as DNA: TGCGCCAGCAGCTTGGTGCAGGGAGGCGACGAGCAGTACTTC. Its translation is CASSLVQGGDEQYF.

The V gene is TRBV21-1, the J gene TRBJ2-1; the table's D call TRBD1 went unverified against the DNA. TRBV21-1 is described as a pseudogene. This CDR3 has 17 residues. Written as DNA, the CDR3 is TGTGCCAGCAGCAGCCAGACAGGGGGACTAGCCTACAATGAGCAGTTCTTC. Translating gives CASSSQTGGLAYNEQFF.